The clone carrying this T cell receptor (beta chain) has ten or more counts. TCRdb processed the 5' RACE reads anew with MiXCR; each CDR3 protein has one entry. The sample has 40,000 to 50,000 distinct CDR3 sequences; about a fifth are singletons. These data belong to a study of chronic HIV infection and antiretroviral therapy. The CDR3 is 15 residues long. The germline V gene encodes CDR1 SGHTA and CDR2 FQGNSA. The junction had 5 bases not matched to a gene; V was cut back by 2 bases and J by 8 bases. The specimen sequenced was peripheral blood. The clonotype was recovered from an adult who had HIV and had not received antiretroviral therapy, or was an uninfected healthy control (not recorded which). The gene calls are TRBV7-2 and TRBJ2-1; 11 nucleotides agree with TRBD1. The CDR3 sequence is CASSLMGTGGYEQFF. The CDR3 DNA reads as TGTGCCAGCAGCTTAATGGGGACAGGGGGTTATGAGCAGTTCTTC.